This T cell receptor (beta chain) was sequenced in a study of shared clonotypes between healthy human individuals. Study-level background: Per donor, three plates held CD4 naive cells, three held CD4 memory, two held CD8 naive and one held CD8 memory. Whole-study findings and limits: Generation probabilities of non-shared clonotypes were lower (relative to those shared by all four donors). Only blood underwent sampling, and tissue repertoires likely differ.

The trim removed 8 bases at V and 10 bases at J, leaving 11 bases unmatched. The CDR3 covers 13 residues. Germline V CDR1 and CDR2: MNHEY, SVGAGI. Only CD45RO-negative cells positively selected for CCR7 counted as naive CD8 cells, so terminally differentiated effector memory CD45RA+ cells were excluded. On this clone: The target antigen is unknown.

A roughly 200 ng quantity of DNA, about 30,000 T cell genomes, went into the sorted-subset replicate PCRs. Some clones are missing from TCRdb's copy, which holds only in-frame ones; the method was immunoSEQ multiplex PCR. The data contain hundreds of thousands of clones, 80% to 95% of them singletons. The chain combines TRBV6-5 with TRBJ2-1, with 7 bases that match TRBD2. What was sequenced was naive CD8+ T cells sorted from blood. The sequence came from a man aged 25-40 years in good health. The CDR3: CASGRTSVGEQFF. CDR3 DNA: TGTGCCAGCGGTCGGACTAGTGTGGGGGAGCAGTTCTTC.